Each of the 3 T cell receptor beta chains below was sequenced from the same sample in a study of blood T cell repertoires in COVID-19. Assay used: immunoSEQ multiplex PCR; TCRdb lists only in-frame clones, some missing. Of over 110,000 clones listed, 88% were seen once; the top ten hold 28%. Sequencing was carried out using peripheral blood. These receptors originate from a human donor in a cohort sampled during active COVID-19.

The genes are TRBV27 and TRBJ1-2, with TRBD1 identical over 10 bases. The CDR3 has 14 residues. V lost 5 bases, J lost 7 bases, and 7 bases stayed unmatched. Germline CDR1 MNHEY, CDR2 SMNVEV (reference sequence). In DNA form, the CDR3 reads TGTGCCAGCAGTATAGGGACAGGGGTAGGTGGCTACACCTTC. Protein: CASSIGTGVGGYTF.

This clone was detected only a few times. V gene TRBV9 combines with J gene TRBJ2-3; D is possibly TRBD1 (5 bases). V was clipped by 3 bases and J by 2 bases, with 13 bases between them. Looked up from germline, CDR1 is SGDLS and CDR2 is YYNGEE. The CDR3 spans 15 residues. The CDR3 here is CASSEAGWDTDTQYF. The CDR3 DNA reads TGTGCCAGCAGCGAGGCAGGGTGGGACACAGATACGCAGTATTTT. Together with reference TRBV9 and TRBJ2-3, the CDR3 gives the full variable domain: DSGVTQTPKHLITATGQRVTLRCSPRSGDLSVYWYQQSLDQGLQFLIQYYNGEERAKGNILERFSAQQFPDLHSELNLSSLELGDSALYFCASSEAGWDTDTQYFGPGTRLTVL.

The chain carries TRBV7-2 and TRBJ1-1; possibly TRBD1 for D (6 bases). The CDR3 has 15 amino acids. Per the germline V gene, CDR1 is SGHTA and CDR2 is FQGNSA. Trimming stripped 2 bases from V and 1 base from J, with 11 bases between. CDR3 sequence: CASSLSTQGNTEAFF. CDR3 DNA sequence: TGTGCCAGCAGCTTATCGACACAGGGGAACACTGAAGCTTTCTTT.